This T cell receptor (beta chain) comes out of a study of beta chain features in type 1 diabetes. Study-level information: The patients were much like the healthy donors in age, gender and cell yields.

Naive, central memory, regulatory and stem cell-like memory cells within the CD4+ compartment were sorted using CD45RO/CCR7/CD25/CD127/CD95/CD27. Every isolated RNA sample was fully reverse transcribed, so sequencing captured expressed TCRB transcripts. Assay: immunoSEQ multiplex PCR; the TCRdb copy retains only in-frame clones and omits some. The sample lists roughly 700,000 clones, 10% to 15% seen once, with 0.02% to 0.025% in the top ten. Study-wide results and limits: In every one of the four CD4+ subsets, TCRB CDR3s were moderately but significantly shorter in Type 1 diabetes patients. Insertions were fewer and deletions more numerous at VDJ junctions in type 1 diabetes patients.

This clone was picked up one time. Antigen specificity is unknown. Compared with germline, one end of the junction differs, possibly owing to a read error. CDR1 and CDR2 from the germline V gene are MGHRA and YSYEKL. The CDR3 sequence is 13 residues long. The specimen sequenced was naive CD4+ T cells from blood. The receptor's source is a man aged 18 to 30 with type 1 diabetes. V usage is TRBV4-1 and J usage is TRBJ2-3; the D is unclear. The CDR3 DNA reads TGTGCCAGCAGCCTTCCGGGCACAGATACGCAGTATTTT. Residues: CASSLPGTDTQYF.